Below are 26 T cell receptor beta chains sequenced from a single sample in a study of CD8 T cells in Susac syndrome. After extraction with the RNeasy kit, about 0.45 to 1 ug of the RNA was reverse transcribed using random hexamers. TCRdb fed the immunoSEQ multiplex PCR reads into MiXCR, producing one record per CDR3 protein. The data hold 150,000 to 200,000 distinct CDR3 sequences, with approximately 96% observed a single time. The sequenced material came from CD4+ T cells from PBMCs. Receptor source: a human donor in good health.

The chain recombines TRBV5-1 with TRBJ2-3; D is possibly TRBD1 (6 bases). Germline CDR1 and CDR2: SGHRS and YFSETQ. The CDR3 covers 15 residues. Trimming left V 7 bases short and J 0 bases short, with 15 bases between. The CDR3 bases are TGCGCCAGCGGTCAGGGGAATCCTAGCACAGATACGCAGTATTTT. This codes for CASGQGNPSTDTQYF. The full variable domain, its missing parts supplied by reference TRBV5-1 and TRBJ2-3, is KAGVTQTPRYLIKTRGQQVTLSCSPISGHRSVSWYQQTPGQGLQFLFEYFSETQRNKGNFPGRFSGRQFSNSRSEMNVSTLELGDSALYLCASGQGNPSTDTQYFGPGTRLTVL.

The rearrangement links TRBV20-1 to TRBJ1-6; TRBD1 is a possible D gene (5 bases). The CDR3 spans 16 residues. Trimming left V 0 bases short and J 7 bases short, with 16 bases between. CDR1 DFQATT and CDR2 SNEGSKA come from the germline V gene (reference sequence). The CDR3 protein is CSARDYRGGLNSPLHF. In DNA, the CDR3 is TGCAGTGCTAGAGATTATCGGGGGGGTTTGAATTCACCCCTCCACTTT.

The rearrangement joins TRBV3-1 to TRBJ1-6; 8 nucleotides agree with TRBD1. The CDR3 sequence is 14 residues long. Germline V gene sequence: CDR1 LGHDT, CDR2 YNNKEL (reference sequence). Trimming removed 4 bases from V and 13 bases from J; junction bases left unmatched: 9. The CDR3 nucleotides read TGTGCCAGCAGCCGAGGGGACAGGTTGGTTCCCCTCCACTTT. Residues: CASSRGDRLVPLHF.

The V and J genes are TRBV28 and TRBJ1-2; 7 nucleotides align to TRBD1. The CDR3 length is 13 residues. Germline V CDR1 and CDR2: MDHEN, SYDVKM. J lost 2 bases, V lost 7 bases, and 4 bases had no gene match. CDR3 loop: CASIAGQNYGYTF. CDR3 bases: TGTGCCAGCATCGCGGGACAGAACTATGGCTACACCTTC.

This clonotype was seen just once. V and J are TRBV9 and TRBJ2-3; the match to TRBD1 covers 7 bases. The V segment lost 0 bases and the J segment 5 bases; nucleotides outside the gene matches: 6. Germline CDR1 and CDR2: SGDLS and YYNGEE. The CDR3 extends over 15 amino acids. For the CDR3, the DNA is TGTGCCAGCAGCGTAGGGGGGCAGGGGGTAGATACGCAGTATTTT. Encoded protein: CASSVGGQGVDTQYF.

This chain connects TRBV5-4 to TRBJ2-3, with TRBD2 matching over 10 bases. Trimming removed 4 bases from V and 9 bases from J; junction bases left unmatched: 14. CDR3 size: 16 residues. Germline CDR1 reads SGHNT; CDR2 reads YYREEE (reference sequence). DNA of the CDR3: TGTGCCAGCAGCGCTGAGGCTAGCGGGGGCAGGGGGACGCAGTATTTT. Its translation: CASSAEASGGRGTQYF.

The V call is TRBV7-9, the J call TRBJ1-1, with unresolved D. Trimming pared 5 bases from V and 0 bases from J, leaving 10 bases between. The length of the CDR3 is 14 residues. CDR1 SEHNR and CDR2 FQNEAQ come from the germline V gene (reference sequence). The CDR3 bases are TGTGCCAGCAGCCCCCACGGCATGAACACTGAAGCTTTCTTT. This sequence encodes CASSPHGMNTEAFF. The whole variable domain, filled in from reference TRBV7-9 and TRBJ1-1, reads DTGVSQNPRHKITKRGQNVTFRCDPISEHNRLYWYRQTLGQGPEFLTYFQNEAQLEKSRLLSDRFSAERPKGSFSTLEIQRTEQGDSAMYLCASSPHGMNTEAFFGQGTRLTVV.

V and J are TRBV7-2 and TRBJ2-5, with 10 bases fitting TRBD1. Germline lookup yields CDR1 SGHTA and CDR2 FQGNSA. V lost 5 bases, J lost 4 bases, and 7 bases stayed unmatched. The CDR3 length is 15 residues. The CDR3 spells CASSTGTGVGETQYF. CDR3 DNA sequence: TGTGCCAGCAGCACTGGGACAGGGGTGGGAGAGACCCAGTACTTC.

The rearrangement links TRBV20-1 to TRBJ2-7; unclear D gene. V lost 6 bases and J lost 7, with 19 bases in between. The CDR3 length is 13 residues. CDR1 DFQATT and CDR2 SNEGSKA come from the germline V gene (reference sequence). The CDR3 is CSAPKGSQVEQYF. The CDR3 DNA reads TGCAGTGCCCCCAAAGGGTCGCAGGTTGAGCAGTACTTC.

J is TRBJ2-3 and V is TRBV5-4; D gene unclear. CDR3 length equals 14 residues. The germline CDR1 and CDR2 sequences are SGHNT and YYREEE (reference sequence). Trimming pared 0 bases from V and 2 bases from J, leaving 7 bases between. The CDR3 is CASSLVADTDTQYF. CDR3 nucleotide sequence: TGTGCCAGCAGCTTGGTGGCAGACACAGATACGCAGTATTTT.

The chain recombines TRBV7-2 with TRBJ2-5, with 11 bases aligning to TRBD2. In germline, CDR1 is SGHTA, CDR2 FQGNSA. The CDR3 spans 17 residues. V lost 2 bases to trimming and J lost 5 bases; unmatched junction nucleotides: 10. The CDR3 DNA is TGTGCCAGCAGCTTACGACTAGCGGGGCCTACCGGGGAGACCCAGTACTTC. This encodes CASSLRLAGPTGETQYF.

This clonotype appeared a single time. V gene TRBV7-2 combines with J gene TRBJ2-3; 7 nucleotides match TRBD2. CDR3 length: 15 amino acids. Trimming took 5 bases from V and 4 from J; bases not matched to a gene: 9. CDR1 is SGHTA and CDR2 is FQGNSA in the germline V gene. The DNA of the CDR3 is TGTGCCAGCAGCAAAACCTTTCGGGGGGCAGATACGCAGTATTTT. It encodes CASSKTFRGADTQYF.

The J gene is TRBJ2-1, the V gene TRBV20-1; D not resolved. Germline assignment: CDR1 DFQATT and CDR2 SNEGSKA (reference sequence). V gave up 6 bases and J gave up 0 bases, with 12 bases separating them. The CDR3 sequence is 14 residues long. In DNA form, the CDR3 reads TGCAGTGCCATTACCCCAAGCTCCTACAATGAGCAGTTCTTC. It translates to CSAITPSSYNEQFF.

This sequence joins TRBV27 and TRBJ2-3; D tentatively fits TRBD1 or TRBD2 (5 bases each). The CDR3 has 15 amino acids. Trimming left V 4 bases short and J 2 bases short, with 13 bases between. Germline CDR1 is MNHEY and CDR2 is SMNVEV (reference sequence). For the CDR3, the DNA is TGTGCCAGCAGTTCCCGGGACCGATACACAGATACGCAGTATTTT. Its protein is CASSSRDRYTDTQYF.

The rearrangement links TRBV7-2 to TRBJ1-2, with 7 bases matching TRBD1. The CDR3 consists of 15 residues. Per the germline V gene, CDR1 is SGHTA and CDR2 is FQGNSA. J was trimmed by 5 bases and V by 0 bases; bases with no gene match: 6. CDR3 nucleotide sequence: TGTGCCAGCAGCTTAGCCGGCAGGGGGGAGTATGGCTACACCTTC. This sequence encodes CASSLAGRGEYGYTF. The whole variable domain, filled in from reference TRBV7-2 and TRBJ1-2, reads GAGVSQSPSNKVTEKGKDVELRCDPISGHTALYWYRQSLGQGLEFLIYFQGNSAPDKSGLPSDRFSAERTGGSVSTLTIQRTQQEDSAVYLCASSLAGRGEYGYTFGSGTRLTVV.

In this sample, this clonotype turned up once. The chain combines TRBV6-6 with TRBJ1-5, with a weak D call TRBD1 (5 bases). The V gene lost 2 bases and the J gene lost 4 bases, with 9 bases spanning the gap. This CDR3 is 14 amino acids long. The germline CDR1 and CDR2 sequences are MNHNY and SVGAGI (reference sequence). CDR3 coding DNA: TGTGCCAGCAGTTACCTGGCAGGGAATCAGCCCCAGCATTTT. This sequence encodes CASSYLAGNQPQHF.

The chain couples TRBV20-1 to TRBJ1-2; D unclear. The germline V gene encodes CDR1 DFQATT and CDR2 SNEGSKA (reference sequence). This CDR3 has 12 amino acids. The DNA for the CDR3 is TGCAGACCTGCGTCCCCTAACTATGGCTACACCTTC. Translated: CRPASPNYGYTF.

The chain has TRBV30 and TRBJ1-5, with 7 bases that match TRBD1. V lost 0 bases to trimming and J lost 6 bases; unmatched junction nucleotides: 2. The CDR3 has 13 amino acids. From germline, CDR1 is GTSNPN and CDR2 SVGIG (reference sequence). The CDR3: CAWSVTGFQPQHF. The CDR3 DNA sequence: TGTGCCTGGAGTGTGACAGGGTTTCAGCCCCAGCATTTT.

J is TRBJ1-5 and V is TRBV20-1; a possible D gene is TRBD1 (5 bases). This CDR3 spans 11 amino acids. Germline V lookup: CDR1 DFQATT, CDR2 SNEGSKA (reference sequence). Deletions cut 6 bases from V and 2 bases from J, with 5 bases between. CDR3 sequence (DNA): TGCAGTGCGGGACGCAATCAGCCCCAGCATTTT. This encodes CSAGRNQPQHF.

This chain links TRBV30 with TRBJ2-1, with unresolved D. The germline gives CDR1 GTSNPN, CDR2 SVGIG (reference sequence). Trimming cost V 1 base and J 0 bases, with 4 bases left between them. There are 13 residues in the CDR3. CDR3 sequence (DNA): TGTGCCTGGAGTGCGAGCTCCTACAATGAGCAGTTCTTC. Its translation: CAWSASSYNEQFF. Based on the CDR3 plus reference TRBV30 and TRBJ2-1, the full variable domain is SQTIHQWPATLVQPVGSPLSLECTVEGTSNPNLYWYRQAAGRGLQLLFYSVGIGQISSEVPQNLSASRPQDRQFILSSKKLLLSDSGFYLCAWSASSYNEQFFGPGTRLTVL.

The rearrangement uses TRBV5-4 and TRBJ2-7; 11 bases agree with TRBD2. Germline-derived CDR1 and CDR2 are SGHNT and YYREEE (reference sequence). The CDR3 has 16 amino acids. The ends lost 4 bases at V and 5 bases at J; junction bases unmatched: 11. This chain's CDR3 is CASSPGPSGGYHEQYF. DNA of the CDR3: TGTGCCAGCAGCCCCGGTCCTAGCGGGGGGTACCACGAGCAGTACTTC.

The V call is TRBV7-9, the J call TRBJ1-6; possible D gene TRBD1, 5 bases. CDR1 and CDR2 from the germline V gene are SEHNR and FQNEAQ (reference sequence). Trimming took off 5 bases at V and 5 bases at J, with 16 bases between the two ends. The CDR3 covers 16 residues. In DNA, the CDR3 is TGTGCCAGCAGCGTGGGGACGGCTCCTGATAATTCACCCCTCCACTTT. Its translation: CASSVGTAPDNSPLHF. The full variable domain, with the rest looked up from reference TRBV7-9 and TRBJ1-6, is DTGVSQNPRHKITKRGQNVTFRCDPISEHNRLYWYRQTLGQGPEFLTYFQNEAQLEKSRLLSDRFSAERPKGSFSTLEIQRTEQGDSAMYLCASSVGTAPDNSPLHFGNGTRLTVT.

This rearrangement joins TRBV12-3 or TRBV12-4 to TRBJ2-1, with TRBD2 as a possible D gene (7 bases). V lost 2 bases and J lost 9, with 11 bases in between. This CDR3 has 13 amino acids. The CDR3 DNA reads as TGTGCCAGCAGTTTAAGGGGGGGCAGTGAGCAGTTCTTC. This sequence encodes CASSLRGGSEQFF.

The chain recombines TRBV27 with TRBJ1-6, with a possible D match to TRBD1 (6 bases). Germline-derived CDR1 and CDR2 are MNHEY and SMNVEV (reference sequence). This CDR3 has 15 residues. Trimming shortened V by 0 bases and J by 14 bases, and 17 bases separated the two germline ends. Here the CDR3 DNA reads TGTGCCAGCAGTTTATCGCACAGGGCGAGAGGCACCCTCCACTTT. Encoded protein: CASSLSHRARGTLHF.

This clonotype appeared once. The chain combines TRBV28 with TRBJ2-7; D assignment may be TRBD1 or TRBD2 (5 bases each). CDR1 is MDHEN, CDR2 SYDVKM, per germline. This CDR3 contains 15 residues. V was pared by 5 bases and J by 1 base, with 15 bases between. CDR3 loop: CASSATGTYSYEQYF. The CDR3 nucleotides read TGTGCCAGCAGTGCAACCGGGACGTATTCCTACGAGCAGTACTTC.

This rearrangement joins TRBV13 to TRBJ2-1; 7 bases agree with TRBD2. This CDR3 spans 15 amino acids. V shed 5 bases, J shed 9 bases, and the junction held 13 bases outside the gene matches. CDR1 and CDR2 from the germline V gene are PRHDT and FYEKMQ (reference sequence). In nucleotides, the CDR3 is TGTGCCAGCAGCCCCTTAAGCGGGGCCGGGGGTGAGCAGTTCTTC. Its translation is CASSPLSGAGGEQFF.